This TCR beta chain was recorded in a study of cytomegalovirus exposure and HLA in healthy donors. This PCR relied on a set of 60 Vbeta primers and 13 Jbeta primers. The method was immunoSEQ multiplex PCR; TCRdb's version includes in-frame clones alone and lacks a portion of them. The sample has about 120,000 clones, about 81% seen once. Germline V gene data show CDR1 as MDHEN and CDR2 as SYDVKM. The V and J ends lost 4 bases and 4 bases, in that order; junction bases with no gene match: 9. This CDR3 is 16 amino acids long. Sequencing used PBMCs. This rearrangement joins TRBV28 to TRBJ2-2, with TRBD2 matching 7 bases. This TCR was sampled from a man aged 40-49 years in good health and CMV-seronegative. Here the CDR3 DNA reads TGTGCCAGCAGTTCCGCGGCGGGAGCTAGCACCGGGGAGCTGTTTTTT. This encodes CASSSAAGASTGELFF.